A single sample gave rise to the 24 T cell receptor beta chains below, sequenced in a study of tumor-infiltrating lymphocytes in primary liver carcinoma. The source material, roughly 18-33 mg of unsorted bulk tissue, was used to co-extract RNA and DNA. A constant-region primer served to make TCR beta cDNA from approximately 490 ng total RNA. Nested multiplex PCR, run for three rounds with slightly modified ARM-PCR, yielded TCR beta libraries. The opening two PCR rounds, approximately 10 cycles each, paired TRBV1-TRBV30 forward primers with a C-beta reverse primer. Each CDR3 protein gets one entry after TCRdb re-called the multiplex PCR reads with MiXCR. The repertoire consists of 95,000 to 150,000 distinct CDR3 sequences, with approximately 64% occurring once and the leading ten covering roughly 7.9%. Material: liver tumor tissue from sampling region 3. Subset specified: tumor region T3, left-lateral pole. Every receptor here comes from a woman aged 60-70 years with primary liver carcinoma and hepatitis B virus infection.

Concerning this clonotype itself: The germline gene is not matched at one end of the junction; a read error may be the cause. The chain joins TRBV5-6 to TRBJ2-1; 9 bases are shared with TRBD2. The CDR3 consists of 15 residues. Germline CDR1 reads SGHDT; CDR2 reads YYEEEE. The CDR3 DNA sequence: TGTGCCAGCAGCTTTACTAGCGGGTCCTACAATGATCAGTTCTTC. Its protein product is CASSFTSGSYNDQFF.

The CDR3: CASSLGGAGDSYNEQFF. In nucleotides, the CDR3 is TGCGCCAGCAGCTTGGGGGGAGCCGGAGATTCCTACAATGAGCAGTTCTTC. The V call is TRBV5-1, the J call TRBJ2-1; possible D gene TRBD2, 5 bases. Germline assignment: CDR1 SGHRS and CDR2 YFSETQ. The CDR3 is 17 amino acids. Trimming left V 0 bases short and J 1 base short, with 14 bases between.

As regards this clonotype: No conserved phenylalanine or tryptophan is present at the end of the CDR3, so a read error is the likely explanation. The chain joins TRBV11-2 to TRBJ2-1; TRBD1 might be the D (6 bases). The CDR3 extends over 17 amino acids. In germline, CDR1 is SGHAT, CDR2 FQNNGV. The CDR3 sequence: CGSSLDQQGIVYSEQFL. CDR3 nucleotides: TGTGGCAGCAGCTTAGATCAACAGGGTATAGTCTACAGTGAGCAGTTCCTC.

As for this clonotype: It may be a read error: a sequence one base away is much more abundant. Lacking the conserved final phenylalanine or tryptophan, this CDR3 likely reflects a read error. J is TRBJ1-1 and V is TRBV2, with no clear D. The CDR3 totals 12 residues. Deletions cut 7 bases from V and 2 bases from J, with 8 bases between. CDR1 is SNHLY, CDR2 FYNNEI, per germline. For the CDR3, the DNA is TGTGCCAGCACTCTCGCCAACACTGAAGCTTTCCTT. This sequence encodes CASTLANTEAFL.

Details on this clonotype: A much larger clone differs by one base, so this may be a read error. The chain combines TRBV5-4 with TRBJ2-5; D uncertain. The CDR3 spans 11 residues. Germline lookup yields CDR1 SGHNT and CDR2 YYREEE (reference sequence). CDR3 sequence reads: CTSSSQETQYF. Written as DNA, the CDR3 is TGTACCAGCAGCTCTCAAGAGACCCAGTACTTC. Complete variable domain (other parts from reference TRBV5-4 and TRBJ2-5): ETGVTQSPTHLIKTRGQQVTLRCSSQSGHNTVSWYQQALGQGPQFIFQYYREEENGRGNFPPRFSGLQFPNYSSELNVNALELDDSALYLCTSSSQETQYFGPGTRLLVL.

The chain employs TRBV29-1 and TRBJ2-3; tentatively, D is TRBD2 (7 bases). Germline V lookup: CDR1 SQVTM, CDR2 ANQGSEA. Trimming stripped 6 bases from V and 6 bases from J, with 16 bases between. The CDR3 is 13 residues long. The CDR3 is CSVLTRGADTQYF. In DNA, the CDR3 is TGCAGCGTATTAACACGGGGGGCGGATACGCAGTATTTT.

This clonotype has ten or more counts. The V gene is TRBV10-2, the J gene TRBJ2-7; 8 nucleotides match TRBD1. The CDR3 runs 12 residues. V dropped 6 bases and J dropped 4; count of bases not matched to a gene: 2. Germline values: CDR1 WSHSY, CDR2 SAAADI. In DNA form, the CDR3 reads TGCGCCAGCAGCCGGGACAGGTACGAGCAGTACTTC. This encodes CASSRDRYEQYF.

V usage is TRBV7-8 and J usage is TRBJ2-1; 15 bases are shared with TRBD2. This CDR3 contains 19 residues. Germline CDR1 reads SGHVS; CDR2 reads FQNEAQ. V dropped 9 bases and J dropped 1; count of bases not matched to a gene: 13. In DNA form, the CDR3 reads TGTGCCAGTACCTTACCCCCCGGACTAGCGGGAGGGTCCTACAATGAGCAGTTCTTC. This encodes CASTLPPGLAGGSYNEQFF.

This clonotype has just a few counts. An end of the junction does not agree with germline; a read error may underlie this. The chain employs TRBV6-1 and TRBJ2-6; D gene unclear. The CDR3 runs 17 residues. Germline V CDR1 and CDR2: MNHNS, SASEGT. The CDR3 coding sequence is TGTGCCAGCAGTGAAGCGCTTTTTGGCTCTGGGACCAACGTCCTGACTTTC. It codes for CASSEALFGSGTNVLTF.

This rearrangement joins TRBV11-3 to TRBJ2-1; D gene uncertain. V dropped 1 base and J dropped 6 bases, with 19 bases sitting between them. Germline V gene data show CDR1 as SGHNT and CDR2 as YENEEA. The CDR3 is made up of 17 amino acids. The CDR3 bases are TGTGCCAGCAGCTTAGGGTTCGGCGTGCTTTCATGCAATGAGCAGTTCTTC. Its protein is CASSLGFGVLSCNEQFF.

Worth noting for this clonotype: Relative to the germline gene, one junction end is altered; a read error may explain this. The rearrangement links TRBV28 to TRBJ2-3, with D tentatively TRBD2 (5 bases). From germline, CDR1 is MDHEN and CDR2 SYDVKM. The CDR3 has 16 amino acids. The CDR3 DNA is TGTGCCAGCAGTTTAGTCGGGCGGGTGGGAACAGATACGCGGTATTTT. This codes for CASSLVGRVGTDTRYF.

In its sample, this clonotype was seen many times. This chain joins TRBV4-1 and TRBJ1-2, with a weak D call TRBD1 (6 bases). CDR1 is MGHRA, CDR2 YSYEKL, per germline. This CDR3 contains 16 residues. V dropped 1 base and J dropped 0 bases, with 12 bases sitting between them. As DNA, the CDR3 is TGCGCCAGCAGCCAAGGGGGGGGCTTGGCTAACTATGGCTACACCTTC. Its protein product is CASSQGGGLANYGYTF.

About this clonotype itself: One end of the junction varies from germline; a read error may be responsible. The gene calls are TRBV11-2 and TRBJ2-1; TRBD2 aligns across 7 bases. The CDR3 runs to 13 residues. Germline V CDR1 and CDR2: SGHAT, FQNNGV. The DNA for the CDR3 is TGTGGCAGCAGCCTGGGGGGGACCGGTGAGCAGTCCTTC. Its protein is CGSSLGGTGEQSF.

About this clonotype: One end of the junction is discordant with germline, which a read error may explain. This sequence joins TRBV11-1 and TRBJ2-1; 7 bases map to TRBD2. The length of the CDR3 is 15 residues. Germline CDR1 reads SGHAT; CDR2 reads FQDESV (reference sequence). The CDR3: CARSGTGGRGNEQFF. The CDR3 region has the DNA TGTGCCAGAAGCGGTACCGGGGGGAGAGGTAATGAACAGTTCTTC.

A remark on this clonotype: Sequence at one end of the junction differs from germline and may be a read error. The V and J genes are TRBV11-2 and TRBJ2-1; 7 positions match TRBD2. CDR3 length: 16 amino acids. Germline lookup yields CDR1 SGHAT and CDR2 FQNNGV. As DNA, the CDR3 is TGTGACAGCAGCCTAGGAGGCGGGAGTTTTTACAATGAGCAGTTCTTC. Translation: CDSSLGGGSFYNEQFF.

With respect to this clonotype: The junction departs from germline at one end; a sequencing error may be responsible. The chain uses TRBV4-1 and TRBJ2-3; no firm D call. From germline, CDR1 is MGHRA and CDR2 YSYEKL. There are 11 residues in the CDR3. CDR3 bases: TGCACCAGCAGCTCTAGGGATACGCAGTATTTT. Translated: CTSSSRDTQYF.

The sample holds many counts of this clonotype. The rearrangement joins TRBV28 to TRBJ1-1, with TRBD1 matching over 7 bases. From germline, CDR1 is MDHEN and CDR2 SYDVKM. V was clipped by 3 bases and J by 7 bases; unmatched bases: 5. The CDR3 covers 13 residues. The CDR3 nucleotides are TGTGCCAGCAGTTTCCCAGGGGACAGTGAAGCTTTCTTT. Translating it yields CASSFPGDSEAFF. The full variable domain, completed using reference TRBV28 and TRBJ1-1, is DVKVTQSSRYLVKRTGEKVFLECVQDMDHENMFWYRQDPGLGLRLIYFSYDVKMKEKGDIPEGYSVSREKKERFSLILESASTNQTSMYLCASSFPGDSEAFFGQGTRLTVV.

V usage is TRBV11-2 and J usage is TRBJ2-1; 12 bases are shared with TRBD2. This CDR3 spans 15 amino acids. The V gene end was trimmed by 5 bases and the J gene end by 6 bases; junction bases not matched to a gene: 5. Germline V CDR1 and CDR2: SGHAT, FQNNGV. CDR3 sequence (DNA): TGTGCCAGCAGCGCGACTAGCGGGAGAAGCAATGAGCAGTTCTTC. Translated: CASSATSGRSNEQFF.

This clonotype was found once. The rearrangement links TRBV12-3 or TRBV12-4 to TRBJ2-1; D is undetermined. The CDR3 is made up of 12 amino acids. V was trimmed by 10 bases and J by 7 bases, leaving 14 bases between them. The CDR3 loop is CANRRPRNEQFF. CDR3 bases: TGTGCCAATAGGAGACCCAGGAATGAGCAGTTCTTC.

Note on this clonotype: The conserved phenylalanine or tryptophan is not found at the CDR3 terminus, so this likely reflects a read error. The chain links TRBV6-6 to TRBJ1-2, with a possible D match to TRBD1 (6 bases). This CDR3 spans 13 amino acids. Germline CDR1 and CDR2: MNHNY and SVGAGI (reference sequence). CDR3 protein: CASSLDRNYGYTI. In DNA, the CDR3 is TGTGCCAGCAGCCTAGACAGGAACTATGGGTACACCATC.

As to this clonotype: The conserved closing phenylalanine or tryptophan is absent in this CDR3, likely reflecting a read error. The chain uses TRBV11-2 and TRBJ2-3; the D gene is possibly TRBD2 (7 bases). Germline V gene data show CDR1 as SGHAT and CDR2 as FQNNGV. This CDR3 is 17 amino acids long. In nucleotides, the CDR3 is TGTGCCAGTAGCTTAGGGGGACTAACGTACATGTCAGATACGCAGTATCTT. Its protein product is CASSLGGLTYMSDTQYL.

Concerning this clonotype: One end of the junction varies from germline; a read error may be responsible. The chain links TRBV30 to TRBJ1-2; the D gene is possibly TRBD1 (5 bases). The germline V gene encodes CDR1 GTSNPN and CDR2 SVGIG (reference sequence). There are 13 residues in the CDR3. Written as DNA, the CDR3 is TGTGCCTGGGGTGTAAGGGGTTTCTATGGCTACACCTTC. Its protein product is CAWGVRGFYGYTF.

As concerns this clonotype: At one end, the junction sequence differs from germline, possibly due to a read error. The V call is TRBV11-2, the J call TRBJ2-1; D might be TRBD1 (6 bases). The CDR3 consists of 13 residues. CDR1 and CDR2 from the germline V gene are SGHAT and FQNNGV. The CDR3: CTSSSGVRAEQFF. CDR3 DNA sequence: TGTACCAGCAGCTCAGGGGTTCGGGCTGAGCAGTTCTTC.

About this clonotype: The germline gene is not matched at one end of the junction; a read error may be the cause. The CDR3 region is CASSIWAGWYQETRYF. The CDR3 DNA sequence: TGTGCCAGCAGCATATGGGCAGGGTGGTACCAAGAGACCCGGTACTTC. The gene calls are TRBV11-2 and TRBJ2-5, with D possibly matching TRBD1 (5 bases). Per the germline V gene, CDR1 is SGHAT and CDR2 is FQNNGV. The CDR3 totals 16 residues. Using reference TRBV11-2 and TRBJ2-5 for the parts outside the CDR3, the full variable domain is EAGVAQSPRYKIIEKRQSVAFWCNPISGHATLYWYQQILGQGPKLLIQFQNNGVVDDSQLPKDRFSAERLKGVDSTLKIQPAKLEDSAVYLCASSIWAGWYQETRYFGPGTRLLVL.